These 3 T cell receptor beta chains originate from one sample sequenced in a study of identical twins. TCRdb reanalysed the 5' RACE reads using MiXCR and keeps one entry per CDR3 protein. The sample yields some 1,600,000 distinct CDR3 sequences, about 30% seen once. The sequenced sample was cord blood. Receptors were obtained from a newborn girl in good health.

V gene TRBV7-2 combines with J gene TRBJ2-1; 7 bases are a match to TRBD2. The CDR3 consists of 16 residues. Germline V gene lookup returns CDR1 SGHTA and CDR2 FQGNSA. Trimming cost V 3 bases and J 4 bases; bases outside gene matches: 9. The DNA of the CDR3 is TGTGCCAGCAGCTTCTTGGGGCTAGCGGATTACAATGAGCAGTTCTTC. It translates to CASSFLGLADYNEQFF.

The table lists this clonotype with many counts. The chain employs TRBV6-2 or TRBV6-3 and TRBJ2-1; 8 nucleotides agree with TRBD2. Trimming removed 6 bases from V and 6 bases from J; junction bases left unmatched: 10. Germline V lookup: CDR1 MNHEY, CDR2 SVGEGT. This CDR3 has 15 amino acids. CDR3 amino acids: CASRRSGRRSNEQFF. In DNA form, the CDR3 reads TGTGCCAGCAGACGGAGCGGGAGACGGAGCAATGAGCAGTTCTTC.

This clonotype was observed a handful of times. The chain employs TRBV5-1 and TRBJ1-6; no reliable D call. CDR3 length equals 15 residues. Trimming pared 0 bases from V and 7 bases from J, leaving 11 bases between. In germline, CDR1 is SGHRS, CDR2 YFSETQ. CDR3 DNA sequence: TGCGCCAGCAGCTTGGATTGGCCCTCCAATTCACCCCTCCACTTT. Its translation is CASSLDWPSNSPLHF.